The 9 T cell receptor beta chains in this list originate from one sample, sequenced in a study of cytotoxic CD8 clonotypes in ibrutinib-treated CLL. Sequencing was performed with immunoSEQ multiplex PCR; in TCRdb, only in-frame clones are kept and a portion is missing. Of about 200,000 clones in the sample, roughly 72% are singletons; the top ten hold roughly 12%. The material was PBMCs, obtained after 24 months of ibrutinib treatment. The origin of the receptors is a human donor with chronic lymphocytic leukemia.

The CDR3 coding sequence is TGCGCCAGCAGCCAAGAGACGGCGGGCGGCTACACCTTC. Translation gives CASSQETAGGYTF. This chain links TRBV4-3 with TRBJ1-2; D is unclear. Per the germline V gene, CDR1 is LGHNA and CDR2 is YSLEER. There are 13 residues in the CDR3. The V and J ends lost 0 bases and 8 bases respectively, with 10 bases between them.

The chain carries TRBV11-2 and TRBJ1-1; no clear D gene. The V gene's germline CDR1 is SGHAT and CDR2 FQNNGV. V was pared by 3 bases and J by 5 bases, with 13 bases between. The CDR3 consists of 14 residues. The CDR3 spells CASSLARLGTEAFF. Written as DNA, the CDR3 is TGTGCCAGCAGCTTGGCCAGATTAGGTACTGAAGCTTTCTTT.

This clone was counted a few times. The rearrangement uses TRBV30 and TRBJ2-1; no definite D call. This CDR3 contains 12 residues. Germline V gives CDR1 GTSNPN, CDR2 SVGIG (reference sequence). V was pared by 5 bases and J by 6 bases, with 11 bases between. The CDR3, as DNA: TGTGCCTGGTCCCCATCGAGCAATGAGCAGTTCTTC. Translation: CAWSPSSNEQFF.

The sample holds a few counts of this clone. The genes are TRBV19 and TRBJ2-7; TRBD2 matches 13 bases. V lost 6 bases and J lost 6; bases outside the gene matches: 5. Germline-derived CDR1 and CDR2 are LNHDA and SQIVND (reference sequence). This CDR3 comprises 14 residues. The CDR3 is CASRDGLAGVEQYF. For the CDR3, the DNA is TGTGCCAGTAGGGACGGACTAGCGGGAGTCGAGCAGTACTTC.

CDR3 residues: CASSEARPIRRGYGYTF. CDR3 DNA sequence: TGTGCCAGCAGTGAAGCGCGTCCGATTCGTCGGGGCTATGGCTACACCTTC. The chain employs TRBV2 and TRBJ1-2; D is unresolved. V lost 0 bases and J 4 bases, leaving 18 bases between the germline ends. CDR1 is SNHLY and CDR2 is FYNNEI in the germline V gene. This CDR3 comprises 17 residues.

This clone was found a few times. This CDR3 is CASRVASGNTIYF. The CDR3, as DNA: TGTGCCAGCAGGGTAGCCTCTGGAAACACCATATATTTT. V is TRBV6-1 and J is TRBJ1-3; D ambiguous. From germline, CDR1 is MNHNS and CDR2 SASEGT. The V end lost 6 bases, the J end lost 0 bases, and 6 bases lay between the germline ends. The CDR3 extends over 13 amino acids.

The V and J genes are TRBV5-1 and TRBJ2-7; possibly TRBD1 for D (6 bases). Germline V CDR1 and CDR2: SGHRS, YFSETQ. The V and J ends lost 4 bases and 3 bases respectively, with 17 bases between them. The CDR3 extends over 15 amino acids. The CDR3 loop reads CASSQLPVGGYEQYF. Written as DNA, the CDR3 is TGCGCCAGCAGCCAACTACCGGTAGGGGGCTACGAGCAGTACTTC.

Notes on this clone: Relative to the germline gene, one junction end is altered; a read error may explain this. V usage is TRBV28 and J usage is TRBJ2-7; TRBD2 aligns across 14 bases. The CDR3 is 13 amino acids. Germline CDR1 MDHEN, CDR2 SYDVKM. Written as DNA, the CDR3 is TGTGCCAGCTTAGGGACTAGCGGGGGCCGCGTGGACTTC. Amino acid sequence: CASLGTSGGRVDF.

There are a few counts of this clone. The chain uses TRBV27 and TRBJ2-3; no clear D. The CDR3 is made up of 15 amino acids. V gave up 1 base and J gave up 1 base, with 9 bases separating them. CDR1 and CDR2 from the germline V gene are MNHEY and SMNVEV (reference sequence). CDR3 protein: CASSLYPRGTDTQYF. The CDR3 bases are TGTGCCAGCAGTTTATATCCCAGAGGCACAGATACGCAGTATTTT.